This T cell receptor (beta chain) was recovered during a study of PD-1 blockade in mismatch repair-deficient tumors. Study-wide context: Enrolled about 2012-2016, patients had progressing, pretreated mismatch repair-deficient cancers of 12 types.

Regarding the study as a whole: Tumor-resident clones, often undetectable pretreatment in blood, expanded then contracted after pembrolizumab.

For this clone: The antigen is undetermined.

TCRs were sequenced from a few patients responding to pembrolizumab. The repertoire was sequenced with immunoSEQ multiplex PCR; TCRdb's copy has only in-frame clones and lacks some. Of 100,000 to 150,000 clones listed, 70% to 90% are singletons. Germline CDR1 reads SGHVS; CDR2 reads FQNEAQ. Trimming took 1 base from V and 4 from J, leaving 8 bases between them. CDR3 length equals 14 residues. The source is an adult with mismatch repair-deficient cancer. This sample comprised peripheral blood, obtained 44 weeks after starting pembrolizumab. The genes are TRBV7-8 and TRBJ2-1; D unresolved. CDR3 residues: CASSLGLFYNEQFF. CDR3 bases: TGTGCCAGCAGCTTAGGTCTATTTTACAATGAGCAGTTCTTC.